What follows are 11 T cell receptor beta chains derived from one specimen sequenced in a study of CD8+CD57+ T cells in acquired aplastic anemia listed by TCRdb under 2018. Sequencing was carried out with an Illumina HiSeq 2000. Genomic DNA was used as template for profiling of TCR beta VDJ combinations and CDR3 sequences. TCRdb trimmed public reads at Q25 via fastp, called clones via MiXCR and kept in-frame beta chains. Entries that share a CDR3 protein sequence are merged under the most common genes and DNA. This sample lists over 150,000 distinct CDR3 sequences; under 55% were detected once. The biggest ten clones account for approximately 3% of the sample. Flow cytometry had shown CD8+CD57+ cell expansion in the patients selected for sequencing. The sample was sorted CD4+, CD8+, or CD8+CD57+ T cells (not recorded which) from PBMCs. These receptor sequences come from a human donor with aplastic anemia.

This chain links TRBV20-1 with TRBJ2-3, with TRBD2 identical over 10 bases. The CDR3 is 14 residues long. The V gene's germline CDR1 is DFQATT and CDR2 SNEGSKA (reference sequence). Losses at the gene ends were 4 bases for V and 11 bases for J; bases not matched to a gene: 12. This CDR3 is CSATRTSGYNEQYF. The CDR3 nucleotides are TGCAGTGCTACGAGGACTAGCGGTTACAATGAGCAGTATTTT.

This chain connects TRBV19 to TRBJ2-7; D is possibly TRBD2 (6 bases). Germline CDR1 and CDR2: LNHDA and SQIVND (reference sequence). The germline V and J ends were trimmed by 4 bases and 2 bases, with 9 bases remaining between them. The CDR3 sequence is 13 residues long. CDR3 amino acids: CASSSGIPYEQYF. As DNA, the CDR3 is TGTGCCAGTAGTAGCGGGATCCCCTACGAGCAGTACTTC.

This clonotype was observed at least ten times. The chain combines TRBV7-3 with TRBJ1-1, with D possibly TRBD1 on 5 matching bases. V was clipped by 5 bases and J by 5 bases, with 15 bases between them. Germline CDR1 and CDR2: SGHTA and FQGTGA. The CDR3 spans 14 residues. CDR3 sequence reads: CASSEMGVGTEAFF. The DNA for the CDR3 is TGTGCCAGCAGCGAAATGGGGGTTGGAACTGAAGCTTTCTTT.

The table lists this clonotype with many counts. V gene TRBV11-2 combines with J gene TRBJ2-7; TRBD1 matches at 8 bases. CDR1 and CDR2 from the germline V gene are SGHAT and FQNNGV. This CDR3 is 17 amino acids long. V was clipped by 5 bases and J by 2 bases; unmatched bases: 14. CDR3 coding DNA: TGTGCCAGCAGCCAAGCAGGGGGCATTAATCCCGCCTACGAGCAGTACTTC. The encoded protein is CASSQAGGINPAYEQYF.

The V gene is TRBV10-2, the J gene TRBJ2-5; 11 nucleotides align to TRBD2. V shed 10 bases, J shed 1 base, and the junction held 5 bases outside the gene matches. Germline loops: CDR1 WSHSY, CDR2 SAAADI. The CDR3 has 14 residues. CDR3 sequence: CATLAGGSQETQYF. The CDR3, as DNA: TGCGCCACTCTAGCGGGAGGCTCCCAAGAGACCCAGTACTTC.

The V gene is TRBV10-2, the J gene TRBJ1-2; a weak D match, TRBD1 (5 bases). CDR3 size: 13 residues. Germline V CDR1 and CDR2: WSHSY, SAAADI. V was trimmed by 4 bases and J by 2 bases, leaving 8 bases between them. The CDR3 loop reads CASSAGPNYGYTF. CDR3 in DNA: TGCGCCAGCAGTGCAGGGCCCAACTATGGCTACACCTTC.

This clonotype was found many times. Written as DNA, the CDR3 is TGTGCCAGCAGCCCCATCACACCGAACACTGAAGCTTTCTTT. This gives the protein CASSPITPNTEAFF. The V call is TRBV9, the J call TRBJ1-1; D gene uncertain. Germline V gives CDR1 SGDLS, CDR2 YYNGEE. Trimming removed 4 bases from V and 1 base from J, with 11 bases in between. The CDR3 totals 14 residues.

This clonotype was counted ten times or more. The genes are TRBV5-4 and TRBJ1-2; 10 bases are a match to TRBD1. Germline V gives CDR1 SGHNT, CDR2 YYREEE (reference sequence). V was clipped by 2 bases and J by 8 bases; unmatched bases: 6. The CDR3 contains 14 residues. Here the CDR3 reads CASSFGQGVKGYTF. Written as DNA, the CDR3 is TGTGCCAGCAGCTTCGGACAGGGGGTGAAGGGCTACACCTTC. The complete variable domain, with remaining parts taken from reference TRBV5-4 and TRBJ1-2, reads ETGVTQSPTHLIKTRGQQVTLRCSSQSGHNTVSWYQQALGQGPQFIFQYYREEENGRGNFPPRFSGLQFPNYSSELNVNALELDDSALYLCASSFGQGVKGYTFGSGTRLTVV.

About this clonotype: A much larger clone sits a single nucleotide away, making a read error possible. The rearrangement uses TRBV7-9 and TRBJ1-3; TRBD1 is a possible D gene (5 bases). CDR3 length equals 15 residues. V lost 8 bases and J lost 3, with 17 bases in between. Germline V gene sequence: CDR1 SEHNR, CDR2 FQNEAQ (reference sequence). CDR3 in amino acids: CASSKGGADGNTIYF. In DNA form, the CDR3 reads TGTGCCAGCTCAAAAGGAGGGGCTGATGGAAACACCATATATTTT.

Ten or more counts support this clonotype. V usage is TRBV3-1 and J usage is TRBJ2-7; no definite D call. V was clipped by 2 bases and J by 0 bases, with 5 bases between them. Germline CDR1 is LGHDT and CDR2 is YNNKEL (reference sequence). This CDR3 is built from 13 residues. The CDR3 DNA reads as TGTGCCAGCAGCCAACCTTCCTCCTACGAGCAGTACTTC. This gives the protein CASSQPSSYEQYF.

This clonotype was detected only once. The chain uses TRBV5-8 and TRBJ1-6; 8 bases are a match to TRBD1. J was trimmed by 9 bases and V by 3 bases; bases with no gene match: 5. The CDR3 runs to 14 residues. CDR1 SGHTS and CDR2 YDEGEE come from the germline V gene. The DNA of the CDR3 is TGTGCCAGCAGCTCAGGACAGGGTTTTTCACCCCTCCACTTT. This translates into CASSSGQGFSPLHF.